This TCR beta chain derives from a study of CD8 T cells in ankylosing spondylitis. Concerning this clonotype itself: Its cognate antigen is unknown.

Looked up from germline, CDR1 is MNHEY and CDR2 is SVGAGI. The CDR3 has 15 residues. Deletions cut 0 bases from V and 4 bases from J, with 12 bases between. Regarding the study as a whole: As for the disease-linked clones, they showed a CD8+ phenotype and occurred at relatively low frequencies in peripheral blood. A TCR beta motif of about eight highly homologous variants seemed to mark ankylosing spondylitis blood. Disease-linked clones reportedly showed significant enrichment in matched ankylosing spondylitis synovial fluid.

Researchers built TCR beta libraries using quantitative 5'-RACE with molecular barcodes. TCRdb reprocessed the 5' RACE reads via MiXCR and lists one record per CDR3 protein. Among 230,000 or so distinct CDR3 sequences, about 18% were seen once, and the ten largest hold around 32%. What was sequenced was blood, either unsorted or a sorted T cell fraction (not recorded which). The chain links TRBV6-5 to TRBJ1-1, with no clear D. The sequence derives from a male donor with ankylosing spondylitis or in good health (not recorded which). CDR3 amino acids: CASSYSRASGTEAFF. The CDR3 nucleotides are TGTGCCAGCAGTTACTCGAGGGCTTCGGGCACTGAAGCTTTCTTT.